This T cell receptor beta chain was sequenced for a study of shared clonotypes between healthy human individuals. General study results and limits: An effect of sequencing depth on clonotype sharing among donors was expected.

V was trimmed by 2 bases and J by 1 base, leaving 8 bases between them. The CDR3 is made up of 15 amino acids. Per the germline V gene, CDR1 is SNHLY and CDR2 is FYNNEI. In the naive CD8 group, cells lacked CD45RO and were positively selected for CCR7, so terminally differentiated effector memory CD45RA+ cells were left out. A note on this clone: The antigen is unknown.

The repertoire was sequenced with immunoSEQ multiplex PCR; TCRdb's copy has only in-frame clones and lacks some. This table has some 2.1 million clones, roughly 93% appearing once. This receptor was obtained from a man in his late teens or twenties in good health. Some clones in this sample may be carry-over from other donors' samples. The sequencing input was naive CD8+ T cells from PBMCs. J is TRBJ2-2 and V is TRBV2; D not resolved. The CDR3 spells CASSESWRNTGELFF. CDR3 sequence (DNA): TGTGCCAGCAGTGAAAGTTGGCGGAACACCGGGGAGCTGTTTTTT.